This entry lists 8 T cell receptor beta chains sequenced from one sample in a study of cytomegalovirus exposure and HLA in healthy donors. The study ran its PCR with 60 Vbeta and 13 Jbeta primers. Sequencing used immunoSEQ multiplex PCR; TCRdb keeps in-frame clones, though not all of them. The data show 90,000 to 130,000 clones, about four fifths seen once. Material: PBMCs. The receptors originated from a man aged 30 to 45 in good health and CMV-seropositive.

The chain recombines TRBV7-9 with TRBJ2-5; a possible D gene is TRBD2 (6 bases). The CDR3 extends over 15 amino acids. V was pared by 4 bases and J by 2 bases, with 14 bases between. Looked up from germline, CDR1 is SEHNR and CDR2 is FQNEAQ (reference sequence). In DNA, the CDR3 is TGTGCCAGCAGCTCGGGACTGGGGGGACAAGAGACCCAGTACTTC. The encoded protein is CASSSGLGGQETQYF.

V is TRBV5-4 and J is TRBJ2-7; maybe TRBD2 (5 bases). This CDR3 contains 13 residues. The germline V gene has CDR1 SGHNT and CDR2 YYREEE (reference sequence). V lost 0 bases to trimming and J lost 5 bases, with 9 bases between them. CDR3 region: CASSLEAEDEQYF. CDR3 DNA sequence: TGTGCCAGCAGCTTGGAGGCGGAGGACGAGCAGTACTTC. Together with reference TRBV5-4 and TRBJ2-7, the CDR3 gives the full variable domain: ETGVTQSPTHLIKTRGQQVTLRCSSQSGHNTVSWYQQALGQGPQFIFQYYREEENGRGNFPPRFSGLQFPNYSSELNVNALELDDSALYLCASSLEAEDEQYFGPGTRLTVT.

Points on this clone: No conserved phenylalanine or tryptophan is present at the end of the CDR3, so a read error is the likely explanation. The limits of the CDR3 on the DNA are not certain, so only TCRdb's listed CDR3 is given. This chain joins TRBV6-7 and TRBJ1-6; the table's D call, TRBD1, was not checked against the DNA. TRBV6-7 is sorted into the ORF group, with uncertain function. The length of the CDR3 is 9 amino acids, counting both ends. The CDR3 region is CASRGQDYL.

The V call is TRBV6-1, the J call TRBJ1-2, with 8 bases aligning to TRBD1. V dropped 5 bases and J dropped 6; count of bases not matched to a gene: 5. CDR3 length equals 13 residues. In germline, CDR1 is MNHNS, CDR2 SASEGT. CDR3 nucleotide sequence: TGTGCCAGCAGTAGACAGGGGACGGATGGCTACACCTTC. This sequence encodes CASSRQGTDGYTF.

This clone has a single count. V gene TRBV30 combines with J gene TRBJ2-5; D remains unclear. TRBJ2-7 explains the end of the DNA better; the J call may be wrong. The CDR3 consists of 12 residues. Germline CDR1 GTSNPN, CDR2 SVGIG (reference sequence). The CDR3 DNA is TGTGCCTGGAGTCCCACCCACTACGAGCAGTACTTC. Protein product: CAWSPTHYEQYF.

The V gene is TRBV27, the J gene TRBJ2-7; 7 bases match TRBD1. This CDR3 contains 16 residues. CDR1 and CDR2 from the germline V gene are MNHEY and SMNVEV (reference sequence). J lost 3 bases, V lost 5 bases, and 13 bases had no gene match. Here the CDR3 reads CASSPNPTTGFYEQYV. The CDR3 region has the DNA TGTGCCAGCAGTCCTAACCCTACGACAGGGTTCTACGAGCAGTACGTC.

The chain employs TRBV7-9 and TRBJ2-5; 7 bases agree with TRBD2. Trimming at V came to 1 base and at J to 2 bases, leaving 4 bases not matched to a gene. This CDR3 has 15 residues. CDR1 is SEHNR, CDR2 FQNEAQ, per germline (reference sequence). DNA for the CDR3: TGTGCCAGCAGCTTAGGGGGGGGGATGCAAGAGACCCAGTACTTC. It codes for CASSLGGGMQETQYF.

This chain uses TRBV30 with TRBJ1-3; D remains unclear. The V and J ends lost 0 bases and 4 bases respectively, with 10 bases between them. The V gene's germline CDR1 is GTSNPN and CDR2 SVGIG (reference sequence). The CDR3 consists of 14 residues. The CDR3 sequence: CAWSVEGWGNTIYF. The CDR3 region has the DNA TGTGCCTGGAGTGTAGAGGGCTGGGGAAACACCATATATTTT.